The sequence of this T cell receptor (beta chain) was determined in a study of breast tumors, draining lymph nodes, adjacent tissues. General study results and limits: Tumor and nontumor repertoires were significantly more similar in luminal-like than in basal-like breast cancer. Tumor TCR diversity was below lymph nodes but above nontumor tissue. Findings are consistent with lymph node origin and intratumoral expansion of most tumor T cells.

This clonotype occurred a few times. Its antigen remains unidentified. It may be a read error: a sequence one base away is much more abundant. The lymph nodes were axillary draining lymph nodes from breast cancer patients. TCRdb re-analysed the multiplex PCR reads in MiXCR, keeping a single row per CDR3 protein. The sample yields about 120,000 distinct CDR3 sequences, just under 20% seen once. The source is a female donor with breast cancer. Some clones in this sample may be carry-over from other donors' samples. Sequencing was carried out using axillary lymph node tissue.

CDR3 amino acids: CSAKPTGQQETQYF. In DNA, the CDR3 is TGCAGTGCTAAACCTACGGGACAGCAAGAGACCCAGTACTTC. The chain couples TRBV20-1 to TRBJ2-5, with 7 bases identical to TRBD1. The length of the CDR3 is 14 residues. V shed 4 bases and J 2 bases; nucleotides not matched to a gene: 7. Germline CDR1 and CDR2: DFQATT and SNEGSKA (reference sequence).